The 14 T cell receptor beta chains reported below all come from one sample, sequenced in a study of cytomegalovirus exposure and HLA in healthy donors. Measured with immunoSEQ multiplex PCR; TCRdb has only the in-frame clones, and not every one. The sample carries approximately 280,000 clones, 65% to 90% recorded once. Material: PBMCs. These receptors all come from a woman under 30 in good health and CMV-seronegative.

The V gene is TRBV30, the J gene TRBJ1-5; 8 bases are shared with TRBD1. Trimming at V came to 5 bases and at J to 7 bases, leaving 7 bases not matched to a gene. Germline values: CDR1 GTSNPN, CDR2 SVGIG (reference sequence). This CDR3 spans 13 amino acids. CDR3 region: CAWQGAPAQPQHF. In nucleotides, the CDR3 is TGTGCCTGGCAGGGGGCTCCGGCCCAGCCCCAGCATTTT.

This clone has just one count. The rearrangement links TRBV30 to TRBJ1-5; 8 bases map to TRBD1. CDR1 GTSNPN and CDR2 SVGIG come from the germline V gene (reference sequence). CDR3 size: 15 residues. The V gene end was trimmed by 3 bases and the J gene end by 6 bases; junction bases not matched to a gene: 10. The CDR3 loop is CAWSRDRPLAQPQHF. The CDR3 nucleotides are TGTGCCTGGAGCCGGGACAGGCCCCTTGCTCAGCCCCAGCATTTT.

CDR3 sequence (DNA): TGTGCCAGCAGTTTATCGGAGCCTCACAGGGGGCGTGGCTACACCTTC. Translation gives CASSLSEPHRGRGYTF. This sequence joins TRBV27 and TRBJ1-2; 9 bases are shared with TRBD1. Germline V gene data show CDR1 as MNHEY and CDR2 as SMNVEV (reference sequence). The V segment lost 0 bases and the J segment 7 bases; nucleotides outside the gene matches: 9. The length of the CDR3 is 16 residues.

In DNA form, the CDR3 reads TGTGCCAGCAGCTTAGGTGACAGGTCTAACTATGGCTACACCTTC. Its translation: CASSLGDRSNYGYTF. The rearrangement uses TRBV7-2 and TRBJ1-2; a possible D gene is TRBD1 (6 bases). The CDR3 runs 15 residues. V gave up 1 base and J gave up 0 bases, with 9 bases separating them. The germline CDR1 and CDR2 sequences are SGHTA and FQGNSA.

The chain links TRBV28 to TRBJ2-1; 8 positions agree with TRBD1. There are 18 residues in the CDR3. V lost 4 bases to trimming and J lost 0 bases; unmatched junction nucleotides: 11. In germline, CDR1 is MDHEN, CDR2 SYDVKM. This CDR3 reads CASSSNWATGGSYNEQFF. CDR3 nucleotide sequence: TGTGCCAGCAGTTCCAATTGGGCTACAGGGGGCTCCTACAATGAGCAGTTCTTC. The whole variable domain, remainder taken from reference TRBV28 and TRBJ2-1, is DVKVTQSSRYLVKRTGEKVFLECVQDMDHENMFWYRQDPGLGLRLIYFSYDVKMKEKGDIPEGYSVSREKKERFSLILESASTNQTSMYLCASSSNWATGGSYNEQFFGPGTRLTVL.

The J gene is TRBJ2-7, the V gene TRBV11-2, with a weak D call TRBD1 (5 bases). The ends were cut back, 0 bases at V and 9 bases at J, with 12 bases in the middle. The CDR3 runs to 13 residues. The germline gives CDR1 SGHAT, CDR2 FQNNGV. CDR3 nucleotides: TGTGCCAGCAGCTTAGATTTCCGCCAGGGGCAGTACTTC. Translated: CASSLDFRQGQYF.

This chain joins TRBV6-6 and TRBJ2-7; 7 nucleotides agree with TRBD1. Unmatched junction bases numbered 11, after V lost 6 bases and J lost 6 bases. The CDR3 loop spans 14 amino acids. Germline-derived CDR1 and CDR2 are MNHNY and SVGAGI (reference sequence). CDR3 nucleotide sequence: TGTGCCAGCAGCAGTACAGGGGTGATTATCGAGCAGTACTTC. Its protein is CASSSTGVIIEQYF.

CDR3 in amino acids: CASSLTLADQETQYF. The DNA for the CDR3 is TGTGCCAGCAGCTTAACCCTAGCGGACCAAGAGACCCAGTACTTC. The rearrangement joins TRBV13 to TRBJ2-5, with 7 bases lining up with TRBD2. The V segment lost 2 bases and the J segment 0 bases; nucleotides outside the gene matches: 3. Germline V lookup: CDR1 PRHDT, CDR2 FYEKMQ (reference sequence). The CDR3 runs to 15 residues.

The chain links TRBV2 to TRBJ1-1; unclear D gene. The V gene's germline CDR1 is SNHLY and CDR2 FYNNEI. The CDR3 totals 14 residues. V was trimmed by 5 bases and J by 9 bases, leaving 19 bases between them. The CDR3 loop is CASSSTSAEIKAFF. The CDR3 bases are TGTGCCAGCAGTTCGACCTCCGCGGAGATTAAAGCTTTCTTT.

This clone was observed once. The rearrangement uses TRBV5-1 and TRBJ1-5; TRBD1 agrees at 10 bases. The CDR3 contains 14 residues. The V segment lost 4 bases and the J segment 7 bases; nucleotides outside the gene matches: 5. CDR1 is SGHRS, CDR2 YFSETQ, per germline. Written as DNA, the CDR3 is TGCGCCAGCAGCCTAGGACAGGGGGAGCAGCCCCAGCATTTT. Amino acids: CASSLGQGEQPQHF.

The chain recombines TRBV4-1 with TRBJ1-4; TRBD1 aligns across 9 bases. Germline V CDR1 and CDR2: MGHRA, YSYEKL. The trim removed 1 base at V and 5 bases at J, leaving 14 bases unmatched. This CDR3 comprises 19 residues. In nucleotides, the CDR3 is TGCGCCAGCAGCCAAGTCGCCAAAGTGACCGGGACAGGGAATGAAAAACTGTTTTTT. Amino acids: CASSQVAKVTGTGNEKLFF.

The chain combines TRBV10-1 with TRBJ2-7; TRBD1 is a possible D gene (6 bases). The CDR3 spans 14 residues. The V end lost 6 bases, the J end lost 0 bases, and 12 bases lay between the germline ends. Germline assignment: CDR1 WNHNN and CDR2 SYGVQD (reference sequence). The CDR3 protein is CASREAGDSYEQYF. CDR3 in DNA: TGCGCCAGCAGAGAAGCAGGGGACTCCTACGAGCAGTACTTC.

The chain carries TRBV5-1 and TRBJ2-1; 11 bases agree with TRBD2. CDR3 length equals 16 residues. CDR1 SGHRS and CDR2 YFSETQ come from the germline V gene. J lost 3 bases, V lost 4 bases, and 6 bases had no gene match. This CDR3 reads CASSPPTSGDYNEQFF. CDR3 sequence (DNA): TGCGCCAGCAGCCCACCGACTAGCGGGGACTACAATGAGCAGTTCTTC. Full variable domain (missing parts from reference TRBV5-1 and TRBJ2-1): KAGVTQTPRYLIKTRGQQVTLSCSPISGHRSVSWYQQTPGQGLQFLFEYFSETQRNKGNFPGRFSGRQFSNSRSEMNVSTLELGDSALYLCASSPPTSGDYNEQFFGPGTRLTVL.

The J gene is TRBJ1-1, the V gene TRBV10-3; weak D call: TRBD1 (6 bases). The V gene's germline CDR1 is ENHRY and CDR2 SYGVKD. The V gene lost 4 bases and the J gene lost 0 bases, with 12 bases spanning the gap. This CDR3 has 15 amino acids. CDR3 in amino acids: CAISGGGQLNTEAFF. The CDR3 nucleotides read TGTGCCATCAGTGGAGGAGGACAGCTGAACACTGAAGCTTTCTTT.